These 5 T cell receptor beta chains share one sample of origin, sequenced in a study of T-cell reconstitution after alpha-beta-depleted transplantation in children. The library targeted TCRbeta and was prepared with unique molecular identifiers. A single record per CDR3 protein comes from TCRdb applying MiXCR to the PCR reads. There are around 200,000 distinct CDR3 sequences in the sample; 6.5% to 7.5% occur only once, and approximately 3% lies in the top ten. The material was PBMCs from the stem cell graft donor, obtained from the stem cell graft. These TCRs come from a human donor who donated a stem cell graft to a child with Wiskott-Aldrich syndrome.

This clonotype has just a few counts. The CDR3 bases are TGTGCCAGCAGCCCCGGGACAGGGGCTTCTTACGAGCAGTACTTC. This encodes CASSPGTGASYEQYF. This chain links TRBV3-1 with TRBJ2-7, with 10 positions matching TRBD1. The germline gives CDR1 LGHDT, CDR2 YNNKEL (reference sequence). The CDR3 has 15 amino acids. The V segment lost 4 bases and the J segment 4 bases; nucleotides outside the gene matches: 7.

This clonotype was seen at least ten times. V is TRBV18 and J is TRBJ2-5; the D is unclear. The ends were cut back, 5 bases at V and 7 bases at J, with 17 bases in the middle. The length of the CDR3 is 14 residues. In germline, CDR1 is KGHSH, CDR2 LQKENI. In nucleotides, the CDR3 is TGTGCCAGCTCAGAGCCTGTGGGCGCAGGGACCCAGTACTTC. This codes for CASSEPVGAGTQYF.

This clonotype was detected ten times or more. The chain couples TRBV3-1 to TRBJ2-2; D gene unclear. Trimming pared 3 bases from V and 5 bases from J, leaving 4 bases between. The CDR3 extends over 12 amino acids. In germline, CDR1 is LGHDT, CDR2 YNNKEL (reference sequence). The CDR3 bases are TGTGCCAGCAGCCACTTGACCGGGGAGCTGTTTTTT. It translates to CASSHLTGELFF. The variable domain in full, with the rest retrieved from reference TRBV3-1 and TRBJ2-2, is DTAVSQTPKYLVTQMGNDKSIKCEQNLGHDTMYWYKQDSKKFLKIMFSYNNKELIINETVPNRFSPKSPDKAHLNLHINSLELGDSAVYFCASSHLTGELFFGEGSRLTVL.

Notes on this clonotype: This may be a read error: a much more frequent sequence differs by one nucleotide. The chain has TRBV6-5 and TRBJ1-1; D is unresolved. The CDR3 is 13 amino acids. In germline, CDR1 is MNHEY, CDR2 SVGAGI. The CDR3 DNA reads TGTGCCAGCAGTTACGTCGGGAACACTGGAGCTTTCTTT. Translation gives CASSYVGNTGAFF.

A few counts support this clonotype. The J gene is TRBJ1-2, the V gene TRBV7-2; 7 nucleotides agree with TRBD1. Germline values: CDR1 SGHTA, CDR2 FQGNSA. The CDR3 runs 15 residues. The ends lost 5 bases at V and 3 bases at J; junction bases unmatched: 9. The CDR3 DNA reads TGTGCCAGCAGCCTCCGTCGGGGGACAGACTATGGCTACACCTTC. This sequence encodes CASSLRRGTDYGYTF.